This T cell receptor beta chain was profiled in a study of cytomegalovirus exposure and HLA in healthy donors. Primers included in the PCR were 60 Vbeta and 13 Jbeta primers. The protocol was immunoSEQ multiplex PCR, while the TCRdb copy is restricted to in-frame clones and leaves out a portion. The sample includes some 150,000 clones, around nine tenths of them seen just once. As concerns this clone: The identical CDR3 is also encoded by other nucleotide sequences in the sample.

The germline CDR1 and CDR2 sequences are SEHNR and FQNEAQ (reference sequence). V gave up 3 bases and J gave up 0 bases, with 9 bases separating them. CDR3 length: 15 amino acids. This receptor was taken from a woman in her 30s in good health and CMV-seronegative. This chain joins TRBV7-9 and TRBJ1-3; D unclear. Sequencing input: PBMCs. This CDR3 reads CASSFRGSSGNTIYF. The CDR3 DNA is TGTGCCAGCAGCTTTAGAGGGTCCTCTGGAAACACCATATATTTT.